This entry describes one T cell receptor (beta chain). This sample was taken from a study of blood T cell repertoires in COVID-19. Participants reported their clinical history, and cohort assignment relied on those reports. Cohort 3 recovery required two negative PCRs, clearance, or symptom resolution. The CDR3 is made up of 14 amino acids. Trimming cost V 4 bases and J 0 bases, with 6 bases left between them. The germline V gene encodes CDR1 LGHNA and CDR2 YSLEER. Authors' methods: Nucleated cell counts were estimated from reference gene primer amplification. Libraries were prepared by immunoSEQ multiplex PCR; TCRdb keeps only in-frame clonotypes and omits some of them. D and trimming come from the DNA, and the V and J calls and clone size come from that table. The repertoire holds around 330,000 clones, with about 89% as singletons.

The chain has TRBV4-3 and TRBJ1-4, with D unclear. Sample: PBMCs or T cells enriched from blood (not recorded which). The clonotype was recovered from a woman aged 40-49 years who had recovered from COVID-19. The CDR3 reads CASSLSATNEKLFF. The DNA for the CDR3 is TGCGCCAGCAGCCTCAGCGCAACTAATGAAAAACTGTTTTTT.